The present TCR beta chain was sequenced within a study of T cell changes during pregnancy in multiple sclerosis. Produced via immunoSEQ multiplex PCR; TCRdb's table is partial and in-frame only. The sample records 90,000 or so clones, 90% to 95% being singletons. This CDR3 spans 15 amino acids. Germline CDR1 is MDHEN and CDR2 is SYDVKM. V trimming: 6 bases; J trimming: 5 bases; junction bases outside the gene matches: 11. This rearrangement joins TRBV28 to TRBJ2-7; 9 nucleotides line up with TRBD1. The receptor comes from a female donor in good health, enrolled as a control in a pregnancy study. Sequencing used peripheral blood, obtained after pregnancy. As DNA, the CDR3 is TGTGCCAGCAGCCTTCTCCGGGACAGGGCTAACGAGCAGTACTTC. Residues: CASSLLRDRANEQYF.